Shown below are 18 T cell receptor beta chains from a single sample sequenced in a study of blood T cell repertoires in COVID-19. The data were produced by immunoSEQ multiplex PCR, yet TCRdb's version contains in-frame clones alone and is incomplete. The data contain around 250,000 clones, around 88% of them singletons. Sequencing used peripheral blood. The receptors here all came from an elderly woman with COVID-19, enrolled during active disease.

V is TRBV19 and J is TRBJ1-6; 7 positions match TRBD1. The V gene's germline CDR1 is LNHDA and CDR2 SQIVND (reference sequence). This CDR3 is built from 14 residues. The trim removed 4 bases at V and 7 bases at J, leaving 4 bases unmatched. In DNA form, the CDR3 reads TGTGCCAGTAGTACCCAGGGGGTAAATTCACCCCTCCACTTT. It codes for CASSTQGVNSPLHF. The variable domain in full, with the rest retrieved from reference TRBV19 and TRBJ1-6, is DGGITQSPKYLFRKEGQNVTLSCEQNLNHDAMYWYRQDPGQGLRLIYYSQIVNDFQKGDIAEGYSVSREKKESFPLTVTSAQKNPTAFYLCASSTQGVNSPLHFGNGTRLTVT.

The chain is built from TRBV5-4 and TRBJ1-2; D not certain. The CDR3 is 13 amino acids. CDR1 and CDR2 (germline): SGHNT, YYREEE (reference sequence). Trimming removed 0 bases at V and 8 bases at J, with 11 bases between. In DNA, the CDR3 is TGTGCCAGCAGCTTGGAAGCGAATTGGGGCTACACCTTC. It is translated as CASSLEANWGYTF.

The rearrangement uses TRBV10-1 and TRBJ2-5; possibly TRBD1 for D (6 bases). The V gene lost 0 bases and the J gene lost 1 base, with 12 bases spanning the gap. The CDR3 is 16 residues long. In germline, CDR1 is WNHNN, CDR2 SYGVQD (reference sequence). In DNA, the CDR3 is TGCGCCAGCAGTGAGTCGACGGGCAGGGGCCAAGAGACCCAGTACTTC. Its translation is CASSESTGRGQETQYF.

The chain recombines TRBV19 with TRBJ2-2; 8 positions agree with TRBD1. Germline loops: CDR1 LNHDA, CDR2 SQIVND (reference sequence). After removal of 6 bases from V and 6 bases from J, the junction contained 9 bases not matched to a gene. This CDR3 contains 15 residues. The CDR3 loop is CASRAGGLFAGELFF. The CDR3 coding sequence is TGTGCCAGTAGAGCAGGGGGCTTATTTGCCGGGGAGCTGTTTTTT.

J is TRBJ2-1 and V is TRBV7-2, with 9 nucleotides matching TRBD2. The CDR3 extends over 17 amino acids. CDR1 is SGHTA, CDR2 FQGNSA, per germline. J gave up 8 bases and V 2 bases, and 13 bases lay outside the gene matches. The CDR3 DNA sequence: TGTGCCAGCAGCTTAAACGTACGGCGGGGGGGCCTCGATGAGCAGTTCTTC. It yields the protein CASSLNVRRGGLDEQFF.

The chain is built from TRBV18 and TRBJ2-1, with TRBD1 matching over 10 bases. The germline V gene encodes CDR1 KGHSH and CDR2 LQKENI. Trimming took 0 bases from V and 2 from J; bases not matched to a gene: 1. The CDR3 covers 16 residues. The DNA of the CDR3 is TGTGCCAGCTCACCACCGACAGGGGGCACCTACAATGAGCAGTTCTTC. It is translated as CASSPPTGGTYNEQFF.

This clone was detected only a few times. The chain carries TRBV6-2 or TRBV6-3 and TRBJ2-7, with 8 positions matching TRBD2. This CDR3 has 15 residues. Losses at the gene ends were 0 bases for V and 3 bases for J; bases not matched to a gene: 4. Germline CDR1 MNHEY, CDR2 SVGEGT. The CDR3 sequence is CASSYSAGGNYEQYV. DNA of the CDR3: TGTGCCAGCAGTTACTCCGCGGGGGGAAACTACGAGCAGTACGTC.

The chain has TRBV24-1 and TRBJ1-5; a weak D match, TRBD1 (5 bases). Deletions cut 3 bases from V and 2 bases from J, with 13 bases between. CDR1 and CDR2 (germline): KGHDR, SFDVKD. The CDR3 totals 16 residues. The CDR3 region is CATSDNSGLGNQPQHF. For the CDR3, the DNA is TGTGCCACCAGTGATAACTCAGGGTTGGGCAATCAGCCCCAGCATTTT.

The chain is built from TRBV7-6 and TRBJ2-7; TRBD2 matches 11 bases. V lost 3 bases and J lost 6; bases outside the gene matches: 7. Germline V gene sequence: CDR1 SGHVS, CDR2 FNYEAQ. This CDR3 contains 15 residues. CDR3 bases: TGTGCCAGCAGCTTTAGCGGGGGGGGACGAGGCGAGCAGTACTTC. Amino acids: CASSFSGGGRGEQYF. Combining the CDR3 with reference TRBV7-6 and TRBJ2-7 gives the whole variable domain GAGVSQSPRYKVTKRGQDVALRCDPISGHVSLYWYRQALGQGPEFLTYFNYEAQQDKSGLPNDRFSAERPEGSISTLTIQRTEQRDSAMYRCASSFSGGGRGEQYFGPGTRLTVT.

The gene calls are TRBV10-3 and TRBJ2-3; a weak D match, TRBD2 (6 bases). Germline V gives CDR1 ENHRY, CDR2 SYGVKD. Trimming stripped 2 bases from V and 1 base from J, with 10 bases between. The CDR3 spans 15 residues. This CDR3 is CAISEGRGGTDTQYF. CDR3 nucleotides: TGTGCCATCAGTGAGGGGCGGGGCGGCACAGATACGCAGTATTTT.

The gene calls are TRBV6-4 and TRBJ2-5; D remains ambiguous. V lost 8 bases and J 7 bases, leaving 14 bases between the germline ends. This CDR3 contains 12 residues. Germline CDR1 MRHNA, CDR2 SNTAGT. The CDR3 coding sequence is TGTGCCAGCCACCGTTTTATTAGGACCCAGTACTTC. Translated: CASHRFIRTQYF.

This chain joins TRBV19 and TRBJ2-5; perhaps TRBD1 as D (6 bases). Germline V gene sequence: CDR1 LNHDA, CDR2 SQIVND (reference sequence). Trimming left V 4 bases short and J 0 bases short, with 9 bases between. The CDR3 length is 14 residues. This chain's CDR3 is CASSKGQYQETQYF. The CDR3, as DNA: TGTGCCAGTAGTAAAGGACAGTACCAAGAGACCCAGTACTTC.

This rearrangement joins TRBV5-4 to TRBJ2-1; 12 nucleotides agree with TRBD1. Germline CDR1 is SGHNT and CDR2 is YYREEE (reference sequence). Unmatched junction bases numbered 6, after V lost 4 bases and J lost 7 bases. The CDR3 is 15 residues long. The CDR3 DNA reads as TGTGCCAGCAGCATCGGGACAGGGGGCTGGAATGAGCAGTTCTTC. Translated, it gives CASSIGTGGWNEQFF.

The chain links TRBV28 to TRBJ1-2; the match to TRBD1 covers 7 bases. V was clipped by 3 bases and J by 14 bases; unmatched bases: 9. Germline values: CDR1 MDHEN, CDR2 SYDVKM. The CDR3 has 12 amino acids. CDR3 amino acids: CASSLRTGGYTF. Written as DNA, the CDR3 is TGTGCCAGCAGTTTGCGGACAGGCGGTTATACCTTC.

The V gene is TRBV7-8, the J gene TRBJ2-2; D gene ambiguous. The V gene's germline CDR1 is SGHVS and CDR2 FQNEAQ. Deletions cut 7 bases from V and 4 bases from J, with 13 bases between. The CDR3 is 14 residues long. The CDR3 region has the DNA TGTGCCAGCACTGTCGAGGTATCCACCGGGGAGCTGTTTTTT. This sequence encodes CASTVEVSTGELFF. Filled out from reference TRBV7-8 and TRBJ2-2, the complete variable domain reads GAGVSQSPRYKVAKRGQDVALRCDPISGHVSLFWYQQALGQGPEFLTYFQNEAQLDKSGLPSDRFFAERPEGSVSTLKIQRTQQEDSAVYLCASTVEVSTGELFFGEGSRLTVL.

The rearrangement links TRBV6-5 to TRBJ1-3; TRBD1 might be the D (5 bases). Germline V gene sequence: CDR1 MNHEY, CDR2 SVGAGI. V lost 6 bases and J 4 bases, leaving 13 bases between the germline ends. The CDR3 is made up of 14 amino acids. CDR3 sequence: CASSLRVKGNTIYF. CDR3 DNA sequence: TGTGCCAGCAGCCTCAGGGTCAAGGGAAACACCATATATTTT.

The chain is built from TRBV3-1 (or the pseudogene TRBV3-2) and TRBJ2-2; D remains unclear. Germline CDR1 and CDR2: LGHDT and YNNKEL (reference sequence). V was shortened by 1 base and J by 5 bases, with 11 bases between the two germline ends. This CDR3 region has 15 residues. CDR3 sequence: CASSQGLFPTGELFF. For the CDR3, the DNA is TGTGCCAGCAGCCAAGGGCTTTTCCCGACCGGGGAGCTGTTTTTT.

This clone has only a few counts. J is TRBJ1-1 and V is TRBV28; TRBD1 agrees at 7 bases. The CDR3 consists of 15 residues. Germline-derived CDR1 and CDR2 are MDHEN and SYDVKM. Trimming at V came to 2 bases and at J to 0 bases, leaving 3 bases not matched to a gene. Here the CDR3 DNA reads TGTGCCAGCAGTTTACAGGGGGTAATGAACACTGAAGCTTTCTTT. Protein product: CASSLQGVMNTEAFF.